One and the same sample provided the 28 T cell receptor beta chains below, sequenced in a study of graft-versus-host responses after intestinal transplantation. The antigens these receptors bind are not known. Measured with immunoSEQ multiplex PCR; TCRdb has only the in-frame clones, and not every one. The sample includes about 82,000 clones, about 91% seen only once; the top ten take about 0.38%. Sequenced here: unstimulated CD4+ T cells sorted from spleen or lymph node cells, sampled before transplant. These receptors all stem from a human donor who was the organ donor for an intestinal transplant.

The chain recombines TRBV11-1 with TRBJ2-3; TRBD2 matches 9 bases. The germline CDR1 and CDR2 sequences are SGHAT and FQDESV (reference sequence). The V and J ends lost 5 bases and 1 base, in that order; junction bases with no gene match: 7. The CDR3 runs 16 residues. This CDR3 reads CASSPSSSGGTDTQYF. The CDR3 DNA reads as TGTGCCAGCAGCCCCTCTTCTAGCGGGGGCACAGATACGCAGTATTTT.

V usage is TRBV6-5 and J usage is TRBJ2-7; 8 bases align to TRBD1. The CDR3 contains 13 residues. After removal of 7 bases from V and 5 bases from J, the junction contained 7 bases not matched to a gene. Germline V gene lookup returns CDR1 MNHEY and CDR2 SVGAGI. The CDR3 region is CASIRGRADEQYF. In DNA, the CDR3 is TGTGCCAGCATCAGGGGGCGGGCGGACGAGCAGTACTTC.

The CDR3 loop reads CASSVEGDPRNQPQHF. The CDR3 region has the DNA TGTGCCAGCAGCGTAGAAGGGGATCCACGAAATCAGCCCCAGCATTTT. The chain uses TRBV9 and TRBJ1-5; D perhaps matches TRBD1 (5 bases). Germline CDR1 is SGDLS and CDR2 is YYNGEE. V lost 0 bases, J lost 4 bases, and 14 bases lay in between. CDR3 length: 16 residues.

The gene calls are TRBV2 and TRBJ2-5; perhaps TRBD2 as D (5 bases). Trimming stripped 4 bases from V and 2 bases from J, with 11 bases between. The CDR3 contains 14 residues. Germline CDR1 reads SNHLY; CDR2 reads FYNNEI. CDR3 in DNA: TGTGCCAGCAGTGTTGAGGGCGGGCAAGAGACCCAGTACTTC. Translation: CASSVEGGQETQYF.

The chain links TRBV4-1 to TRBJ2-1, with 7 nucleotides matching TRBD2. The CDR3 runs 14 residues. The germline gives CDR1 MGHRA, CDR2 YSYEKL. Trimming cost V 4 bases and J 6 bases; bases outside gene matches: 6. The chain's CDR3 is CASSPTRTSNEQFF. The CDR3 region has the DNA TGCGCCAGCAGCCCAACCAGGACTAGCAATGAGCAGTTCTTC.

The V call is TRBV29-1, the J call TRBJ2-1; unclear D gene. Germline-derived CDR1 and CDR2 are SQVTM and ANQGSEA. The V end lost 4 bases, the J end lost 3 bases, and 10 bases lay between the germline ends. The CDR3 runs to 13 residues. This CDR3 is CSVGFTYYNEQFF. Written as DNA, the CDR3 is TGCAGCGTTGGATTCACATACTACAATGAGCAGTTCTTC.

The rearrangement links TRBV6-1 to TRBJ2-6; D may be TRBD1 (5 bases). CDR1 is MNHNS, CDR2 SASEGT, per germline. V was cut by 8 bases and J by 1 base, with 9 bases left in between. This CDR3 has 14 residues. For the CDR3, the DNA is TGTGCCAGCTTACCAGGGTCTGGGGCCAACGTCCTGACTTTC. Protein: CASLPGSGANVLTF.

This clone was recorded a few times. The chain employs TRBV6-5 and TRBJ1-6, with no clear D. Germline lookup yields CDR1 MNHEY and CDR2 SVGAGI. Trimming took 8 bases from V and 9 from J, leaving 14 bases between them. This CDR3 contains 13 residues. CDR3 sequence: CASSGYRGSPLHF. The CDR3 DNA sequence: TGTGCCAGCTCGGGCTATCGGGGTTCACCCCTCCACTTT.

The chain couples TRBV15 to TRBJ1-1; 9 bases fit TRBD1. The CDR3 is made up of 14 amino acids. With 4 bases clipped from V and 2 bases from J, the junction kept 2 bases outside the gene matches. Germline V gene sequence: CDR1 LNHNV, CDR2 YYDKDF (reference sequence). CDR3 amino acids: CATSKDRGNTEAFF. The DNA for the CDR3 is TGTGCCACCAGCAAGGACAGGGGTAACACTGAAGCTTTCTTT.

The count of this clone is one. The gene calls are TRBV7-2 and TRBJ2-5; the match to TRBD2 covers 7 bases. This CDR3 has 14 residues. The germline V gene encodes CDR1 SGHTA and CDR2 FQGNSA. Losses at the gene ends were 2 bases for V and 5 bases for J; bases not matched to a gene: 5. The CDR3 spells CASSLNPAGETQYF. The DNA for the CDR3 is TGTGCCAGCAGCTTAAACCCAGCGGGGGAGACCCAGTACTTC.

This clone was picked up one time. The same CDR3 also results from other DNA sequences found in this sample. The V call is TRBV4-1, the J call TRBJ2-5; D is ambiguous. Germline V CDR1 and CDR2: MGHRA, YSYEKL. V lost 0 bases to trimming and J lost 4 bases, with 9 bases between them. CDR3 length: 14 amino acids. The CDR3, as DNA: TGCGCCAGCAGCCAAGAGTTTTCAGGAGAGACCCAGTACTTC. It codes for CASSQEFSGETQYF.

The chain couples TRBV10-3 to TRBJ2-2; weak D call: TRBD1 (6 bases). V was shortened by 2 bases and J by 4 bases, with 8 bases between the two germline ends. The CDR3 runs to 14 residues. Germline-derived CDR1 and CDR2 are ENHRY and SYGVKD. In nucleotides, the CDR3 is TGTGCCATCAGTGAGGAGGGGGTCACCGGGGAGCTGTTTTTT. This translates into CAISEEGVTGELFF.

This rearrangement joins TRBV2 to TRBJ2-5; 8 bases match TRBD2. With 8 bases clipped from V and 5 bases from J, the junction kept 13 bases outside the gene matches. CDR3 length equals 15 residues. CDR1 and CDR2 (germline): SNHLY, FYNNEI. Here the CDR3 DNA reads TGTGCCAGCCCAACCCCGGGACTAGGGGGGGAGACCCAGTACTTC. Protein product: CASPTPGLGGETQYF.

The chain uses TRBV5-1 and TRBJ2-5, with D perhaps matching TRBD1 (5 bases). V lost 0 bases and J 6 bases, leaving 9 bases between the germline ends. CDR3 size: 13 residues. CDR1 is SGHRS, CDR2 YFSETQ, per germline. The CDR3 sequence: CASSLDRKQTQYF. The DNA of the CDR3 is TGCGCCAGCAGCTTGGACAGGAAACAGACCCAGTACTTC. Looking up the rest from reference TRBV5-1 and TRBJ2-5 gives the full variable domain: KAGVTQTPRYLIKTRGQQVTLSCSPISGHRSVSWYQQTPGQGLQFLFEYFSETQRNKGNFPGRFSGRQFSNSRSEMNVSTLELGDSALYLCASSLDRKQTQYFGPGTRLLVL.

The chain combines TRBV7-9 with TRBJ2-1; D may be TRBD2 (6 bases). The CDR3 is made up of 14 amino acids. Trimming removed 2 bases from V and 6 bases from J, with 11 bases in between. In germline, CDR1 is SEHNR, CDR2 FQNEAQ (reference sequence). The CDR3 here is CASSLKREANEQFF. The CDR3, as DNA: TGTGCCAGCAGCTTAAAAAGGGAGGCCAATGAGCAGTTCTTC.

CDR3 nucleotides: TGTGCCAGCAGCTTAGATCCCCCGGATAGCGGAGAGACCCAGTACTTC. Translated: CASSLDPPDSGETQYF. The chain carries TRBV7-8 and TRBJ2-5; TRBD2 might be the D (6 bases). The CDR3 length is 16 residues. The germline CDR1 and CDR2 sequences are SGHVS and FQNEAQ. V shed 1 base and J shed 4 bases, with 16 bases lying between them. The variable domain in full, completed from reference TRBV7-8 and TRBJ2-5, reads GAGVSQSPRYKVAKRGQDVALRCDPISGHVSLFWYQQALGQGPEFLTYFQNEAQLDKSGLPSDRFFAERPEGSVSTLKIQRTQQEDSAVYLCASSLDPPDSGETQYFGPGTRLLVL.

The chain couples TRBV27 to TRBJ2-3, with D perhaps matching TRBD2 (6 bases). V shed 3 bases and J shed 1 base, with 11 bases lying between them. The germline CDR1 and CDR2 sequences are MNHEY and SMNVEV (reference sequence). The CDR3 is 15 residues long. CDR3: CASSFGGLRTDTQYF. DNA of the CDR3: TGTGCCAGCAGTTTCGGGGGACTCCGCACAGATACGCAGTATTTT.

V usage is TRBV6-6 and J usage is TRBJ1-2; D is possibly TRBD1 (6 bases). The germline V gene encodes CDR1 MNHNY and CDR2 SVGAGI (reference sequence). Trimming took off 7 bases at V and 4 bases at J, with 22 bases between the two ends. This CDR3 is 16 amino acids long. The CDR3 protein is CASTLPPARGSYGYTF. The CDR3 DNA follows: TGTGCCAGCACTCTACCCCCCGCGAGGGGGAGCTATGGCTACACCTTC.

The chain has TRBV19 and TRBJ2-3; D is unresolved. Germline V CDR1 and CDR2: LNHDA, SQIVND (reference sequence). This CDR3 comprises 14 residues. V was shortened by 4 bases and J by 1 base, with 9 bases between the two germline ends. In nucleotides, the CDR3 is TGTGCCAGTAGTACCCAAAGAGGCACAGATACGCAGTATTTT. The encoded protein is CASSTQRGTDTQYF.

This clone was found once. V and J are TRBV18 and TRBJ1-1; D might be TRBD1 (6 bases). Trimming cost V 1 base and J 2 bases, with 17 bases left between them. CDR1 is KGHSH, CDR2 LQKENI, per germline. The CDR3 contains 17 residues. CDR3 loop: CASSPRTADNKNTEAFF. In DNA, the CDR3 is TGTGCCAGCTCACCACGGACAGCTGATAACAAAAACACTGAAGCTTTCTTT.

This chain links TRBV25-1 with TRBJ1-4, with 11 bases matching TRBD1. Per germline, CDR1 MGHDK and CDR2 SYGVNS. Trimming at V came to 4 bases and at J to 7 bases, leaving 5 bases not matched to a gene. CDR3 size: 15 residues. CDR3 amino acids: CASSVAGTGGEKLFF. The DNA of the CDR3 is TGTGCCAGCAGTGTTGCCGGGACAGGGGGTGAAAAACTGTTTTTT.

The gene calls are TRBV7-9 and TRBJ2-5, with TRBD2 matching over 10 bases. This CDR3 is built from 15 residues. The ends lost 5 bases at V and 5 bases at J; junction bases unmatched: 8. CDR1 and CDR2 (germline): SEHNR, FQNEAQ (reference sequence). The CDR3: CASSIGLAEGETQYF. CDR3 nucleotide sequence: TGTGCCAGCAGCATAGGACTAGCGGAGGGGGAGACCCAGTACTTC.

This clone has just one count. This chain links TRBV6-1 with TRBJ2-1, with TRBD2 matching 9 bases. CDR1 MNHNS and CDR2 SASEGT come from the germline V gene. V gave up 8 bases and J gave up 7 bases; unmatched junction bases: 9. The CDR3 length is 14 residues. In nucleotides, the CDR3 is TGTGCCAGCGGAGCGGGAGGTTGGGTTAATGAGCAGTTCTTC. Translating it yields CASGAGGWVNEQFF.

The rearrangement joins TRBV5-1 to TRBJ2-2, with 9 positions matching TRBD2. Germline CDR1 is SGHRS and CDR2 is YFSETQ. The CDR3 length is 17 residues. The J segment lost 2 bases and the V segment lost 2 bases, leaving 7 bases of the junction unmatched. The CDR3 loop is CASSFYGLASNTGELFF. The DNA for the CDR3 is TGCGCCAGCAGCTTCTACGGACTAGCGTCAAACACCGGGGAGCTGTTTTTT.

A single count supports this clone. The rearrangement uses TRBV2 and TRBJ2-5; D might be TRBD1 (5 bases). The V and J ends lost 1 base and 5 bases respectively, with 17 bases between them. The CDR3 is 16 amino acids. CDR1 SNHLY and CDR2 FYNNEI come from the germline V gene. The CDR3 sequence is CASSEGFNRLRETQYF. The CDR3 DNA follows: TGTGCCAGCAGTGAAGGGTTCAACAGGCTGAGGGAGACCCAGTACTTC.

This sequence joins TRBV2 and TRBJ1-1, with D possibly being TRBD1 (5 bases). The CDR3 loop spans 14 amino acids. Germline lookup yields CDR1 SNHLY and CDR2 FYNNEI. Trimming shortened V by 7 bases and J by 1 base, and 13 bases separated the two germline ends. The CDR3 here is CASTPLGGNTEAFF. The CDR3 nucleotides read TGTGCCAGCACCCCCCTGGGGGGGAACACTGAAGCTTTCTTT.

About this clone itself: An end of the junction differs from the germline gene, which may be a read error. V is TRBV6-1 and J is TRBJ1-2; TRBD1 is a possible D gene (5 bases). The CDR3 consists of 11 residues. CDR1 is MNHNS and CDR2 is SASEGT in the germline V gene. The CDR3 sequence: CASSEWGRGRF. The CDR3 DNA follows: TGTGCCAGCAGTGAATGGGGACGGGGGAGGTTC.

The rearrangement uses TRBV5-4 and TRBJ2-7; the D is unclear. Between the trimmed V and J ends, which lost 3 bases and 0 bases, there was a span of 7 bases. Germline CDR1 reads SGHNT; CDR2 reads YYREEE (reference sequence). This CDR3 has 13 residues. DNA of the CDR3: TGTGCCAGCAGCTCCTCGAGCTCCTACGAGCAGTACTTC. This sequence encodes CASSSSSSYEQYF. Complete variable domain (other parts from reference TRBV5-4 and TRBJ2-7): ETGVTQSPTHLIKTRGQQVTLRCSSQSGHNTVSWYQQALGQGPQFIFQYYREEENGRGNFPPRFSGLQFPNYSSELNVNALELDDSALYLCASSSSSSYEQYFGPGTRLTVT.